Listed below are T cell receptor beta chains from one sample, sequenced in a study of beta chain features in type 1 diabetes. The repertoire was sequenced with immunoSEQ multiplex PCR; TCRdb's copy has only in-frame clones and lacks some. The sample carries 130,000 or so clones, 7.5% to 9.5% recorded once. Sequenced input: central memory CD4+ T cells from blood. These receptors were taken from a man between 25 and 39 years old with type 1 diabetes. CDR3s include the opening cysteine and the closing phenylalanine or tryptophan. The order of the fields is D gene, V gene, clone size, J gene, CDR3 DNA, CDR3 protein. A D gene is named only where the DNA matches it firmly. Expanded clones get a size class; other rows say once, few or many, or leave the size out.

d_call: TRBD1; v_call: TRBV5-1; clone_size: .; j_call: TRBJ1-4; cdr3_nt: TGCGCCAGCAGCTTGGCAGGGGGCTCAACTAATGAAAAACTGTTTTTT; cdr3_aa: CASSLAGGSTNEKLFF
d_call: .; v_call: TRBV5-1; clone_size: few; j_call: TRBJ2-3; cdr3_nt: TGCGCCAGCAGCTTACAGGACAGTAGCACAGATACGCAGTATTTT; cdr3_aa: CASSLQDSSTDTQYF
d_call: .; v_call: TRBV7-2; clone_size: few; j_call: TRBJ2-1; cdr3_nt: TGTGCCAGCAGCTTACAAGGGGGCTACAATGAGCAGTTCTTC; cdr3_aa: CASSLQGGYNEQFF
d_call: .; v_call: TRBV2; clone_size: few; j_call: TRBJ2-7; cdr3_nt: TGTGCCAGCGCGGTGACTAGGTACGAGCAGTACTTC; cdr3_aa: CASAVTRYEQYF
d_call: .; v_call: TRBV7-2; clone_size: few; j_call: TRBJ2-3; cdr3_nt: TGTGCCAGCAGCCAAGATCGGGATACGCAGTATTTT; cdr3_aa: CASSQDRDTQYF
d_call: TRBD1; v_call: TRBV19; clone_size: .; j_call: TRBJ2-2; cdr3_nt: TGTGCCACTTCGGGACAGGGCACCGGGGAGCTGTTTTTT; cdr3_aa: CATSGQGTGELFF
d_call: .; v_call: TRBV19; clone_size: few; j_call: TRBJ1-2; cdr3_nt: TGTGCCAGTGCCAAGCGGGGAGAGGAACACTATGGCTACACCTTC; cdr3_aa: CASAKRGEEHYGYTF
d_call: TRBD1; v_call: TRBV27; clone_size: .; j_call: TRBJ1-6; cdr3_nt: TGTGCCAGCAGTGTAGGGGGCCTTTTTCGCGATTCACCCCTCCACTTT; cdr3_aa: CASSVGGLFRDSPLHF
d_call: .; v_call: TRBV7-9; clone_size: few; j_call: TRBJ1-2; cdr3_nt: TGTGCCAGCAGCTCTGGTACTTTGGAGGGGCTCTATGGCTACACCTTC; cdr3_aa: CASSSGTLEGLYGYTF
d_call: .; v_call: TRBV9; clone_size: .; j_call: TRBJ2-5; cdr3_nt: TGTGCCAGCAGCGTAGGGGGGACACGGGGTCGAGAGACCCAGTACTTC; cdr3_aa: CASSVGGTRGRETQYF
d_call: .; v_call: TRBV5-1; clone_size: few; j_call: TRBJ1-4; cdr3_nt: TGCGCCAGCAGCATGTCAACGACAGTAGAAAAACTGTTTTTT; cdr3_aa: CASSMSTTVEKLFF
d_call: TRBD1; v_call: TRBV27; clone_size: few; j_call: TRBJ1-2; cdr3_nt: TGTGCCAGCAGTCCCGGACAGGGGAACTATGGCTACACCTTC; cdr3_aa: CASSPGQGNYGYTF
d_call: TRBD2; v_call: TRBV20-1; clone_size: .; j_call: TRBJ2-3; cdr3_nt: TGCAGTGCCCTCACTAGCGGAACGCAGTATTTT; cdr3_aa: CSALTSGTQYF
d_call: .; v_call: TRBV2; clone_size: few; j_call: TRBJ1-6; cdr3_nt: TGTGCCAGCAGTAATCAGGGAGGCTCACCCCTCCACTTT; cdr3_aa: CASSNQGGSPLHF
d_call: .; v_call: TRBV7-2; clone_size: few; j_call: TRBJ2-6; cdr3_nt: TGTGCCAGCAGCTTTGACATCGGGGCCAACGTCCTGACTTTC; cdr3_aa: CASSFDIGANVLTF
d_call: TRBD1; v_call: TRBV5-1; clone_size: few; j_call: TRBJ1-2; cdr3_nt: TGCGCCAGCAGCAATAACCCGGGACAGACCTATGGCTACACCTTC; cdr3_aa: CASSNNPGQTYGYTF
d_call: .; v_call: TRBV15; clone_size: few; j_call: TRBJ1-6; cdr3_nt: TGTGCCACCAGCAGAGAGGGACTGAGTTCACCCCTCCACTTT; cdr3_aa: CATSREGLSSPLHF
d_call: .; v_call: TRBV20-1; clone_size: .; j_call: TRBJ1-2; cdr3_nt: TGCAGTGCTGGCCGCGGATATGGCTACACCTTC; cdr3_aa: CSAGRGYGYTF
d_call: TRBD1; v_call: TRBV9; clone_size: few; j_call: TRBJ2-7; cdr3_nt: TGTGCCAGCAGCGTAGCAGGGACAGGGGACCTCGGTCCCGAGCAGTACTTC; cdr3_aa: CASSVAGTGDLGPEQYF
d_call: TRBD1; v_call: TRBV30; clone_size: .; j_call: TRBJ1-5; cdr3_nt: TGTGCCTGGAGTGTACAGAGGGGGCGGCCCCAGCATTTT; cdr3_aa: CAWSVQRGRPQHF
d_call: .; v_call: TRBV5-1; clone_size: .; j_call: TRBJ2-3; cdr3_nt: TGCGCCAGCAGCGACCCCCAGGGCACAGATACGCAGTATTTT; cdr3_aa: CASSDPQGTDTQYF
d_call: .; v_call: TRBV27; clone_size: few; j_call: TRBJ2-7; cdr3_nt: TGTGCCAGCAGTTCCCTAGCGTCCCCCTACGAGCAGTACTTC; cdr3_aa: CASSSLASPYEQYF
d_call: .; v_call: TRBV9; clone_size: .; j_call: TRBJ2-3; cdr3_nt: TGTGCCAGCAGCGTAGCCCACACAGATACGCAGTATTTT; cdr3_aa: CASSVAHTDTQYF
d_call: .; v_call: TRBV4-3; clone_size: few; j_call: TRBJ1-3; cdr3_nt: TGCGCCAGCAGCCAAGAGGGAGGCGGAAACACCATATATTTT; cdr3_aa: CASSQEGGGNTIYF
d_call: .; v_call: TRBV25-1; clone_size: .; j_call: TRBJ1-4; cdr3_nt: TGTGCCAGCCTGAAGCGAGAGGGTGAAAAACTGTTTTTT; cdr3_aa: CASLKREGEKLFF
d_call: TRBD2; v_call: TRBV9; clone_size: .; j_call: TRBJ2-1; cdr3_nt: TGTGCCAGCAGCTCCCGTGGTAGCGGGGTCGAGCAGTTCTTC; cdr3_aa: CASSSRGSGVEQFF
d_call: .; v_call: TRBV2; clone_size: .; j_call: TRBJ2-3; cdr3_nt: TGTGCCAGCAGTACAGGGACAGATACGCAGTATTTT; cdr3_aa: CASSTGTDTQYF
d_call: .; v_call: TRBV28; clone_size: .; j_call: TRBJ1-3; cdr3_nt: TGTGCCAGCAGTTTGGGGGGGAGCTCTGGAAACACCATATATTTT; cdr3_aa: CASSLGGSSGNTIYF
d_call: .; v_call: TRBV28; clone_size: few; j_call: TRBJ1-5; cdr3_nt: TGTGCCAGCAGTTTGCGGGGTCAGCCCCAGCATTTT; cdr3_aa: CASSLRGQPQHF
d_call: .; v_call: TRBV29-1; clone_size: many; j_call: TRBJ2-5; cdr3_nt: TGCAGCGTTCGGCGGGGATTGGAGACCCAGTACTTC; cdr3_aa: CSVRRGLETQYF
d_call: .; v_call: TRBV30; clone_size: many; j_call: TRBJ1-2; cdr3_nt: TGTGCCTGGAGAAACAGGGTAGAGGGCTACACCTTC; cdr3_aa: CAWRNRVEGYTF
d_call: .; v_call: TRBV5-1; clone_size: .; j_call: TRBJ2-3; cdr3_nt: TGCGCCAGCAGCTTGGGGACTGCTCAAGATACGCAGTATTTT; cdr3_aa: CASSLGTAQDTQYF
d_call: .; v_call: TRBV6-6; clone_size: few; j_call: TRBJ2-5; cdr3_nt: TGTGCCAGCACCAGGGAGGTCCAAGAGACCCAGTACTTC; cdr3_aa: CASTREVQETQYF
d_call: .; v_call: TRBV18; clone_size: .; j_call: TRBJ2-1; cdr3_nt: TGTGCCAGCTCACCACGCGACAGACCCTACAATGAGCAGTTCTTC; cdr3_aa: CASSPRDRPYNEQFF
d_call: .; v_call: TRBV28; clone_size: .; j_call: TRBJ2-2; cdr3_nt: TGTGCCAGCACCGGGGCGAACACCGGGGAGCTGTTTTTT; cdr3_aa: CASTGANTGELFF
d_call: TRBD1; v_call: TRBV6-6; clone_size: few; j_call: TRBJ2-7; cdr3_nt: TGTGCCAGCAGCCGGGACAGAGACTTCTACGAGCAGTACTTC; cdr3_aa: CASSRDRDFYEQYF
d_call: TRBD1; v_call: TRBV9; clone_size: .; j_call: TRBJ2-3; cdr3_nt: TGTGCCAGCAGCTATCAGGGGGCCGGAGAGGATACGCAGTATTTT; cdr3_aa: CASSYQGAGEDTQYF